Below, 16 T cell receptor beta chains from the same sample are listed, as sequenced in a study of blood T cell repertoires in COVID-19. Only in-frame clones appear in the TCRdb table, and some are missing; sequencing was by immunoSEQ multiplex PCR. The data contain roughly 64,000 clones, approximately 70% of them singletons. The sample was PBMCs or T cells enriched from blood (not recorded which). The receptors shown here come from an older woman who had been exposed to COVID-19.

CDR3 sequence reads: CSASLPGRSNTGELFF. CDR3 nucleotides: TGCAGTGCTAGTCTACCCGGGAGATCGAACACCGGGGAGCTGTTTTTT. The chain recombines TRBV20-1 with TRBJ2-2, with a possible D match to TRBD2 (6 bases). The V end was cut by 3 bases, the J end by 0 bases, with 14 bases between. Germline CDR1 DFQATT, CDR2 SNEGSKA (reference sequence). This CDR3 has 16 residues.

The chain employs TRBV7-9 and TRBJ1-1; 7 bases are shared with TRBD1. V lost 4 bases, J lost 0 bases, and 14 bases stayed unmatched. This CDR3 region has 18 residues. Germline CDR1 and CDR2: SEHNR and FQNEAQ (reference sequence). In nucleotides, the CDR3 is TGTGCCAGCAGCTCCAATAGGCGGGGCAGGGGGATGAACACTGAAGCTTTCTTT. Amino acids: CASSSNRRGRGMNTEAFF.

V usage is TRBV7-9 and J usage is TRBJ2-1, with D perhaps matching TRBD1 (5 bases). The germline CDR1 and CDR2 sequences are SEHNR and FQNEAQ (reference sequence). This CDR3 is built from 13 residues. Trimming removed 4 bases from V and 8 bases from J, with 12 bases in between. The CDR3 bases are TGTGCCAGCAGCTCCCCTTGGGGCGATGAGCAGTTCTTC. It codes for CASSSPWGDEQFF.

The J gene is TRBJ2-1, the V gene TRBV5-1; 8 positions agree with TRBD2. The germline CDR1 and CDR2 sequences are SGHRS and YFSETQ. The V gene end was trimmed by 3 bases and the J gene end by 4 bases; junction bases not matched to a gene: 6. The CDR3 is made up of 15 amino acids. CDR3 sequence (DNA): TGCGCCAGCAGCTGGATAGCGGGGCCTTACAATGAGCAGTTCTTC. It encodes CASSWIAGPYNEQFF. The variable domain in full, completed from reference TRBV5-1 and TRBJ2-1, reads KAGVTQTPRYLIKTRGQQVTLSCSPISGHRSVSWYQQTPGQGLQFLFEYFSETQRNKGNFPGRFSGRQFSNSRSEMNVSTLELGDSALYLCASSWIAGPYNEQFFGPGTRLTVL.

This clone was found a few times. V gene TRBV2 combines with J gene TRBJ2-1, with D tentatively TRBD2 (5 bases). V was shortened by 6 bases and J by 0 bases, with 12 bases between the two germline ends. The length of the CDR3 is 15 residues. Germline V gene data show CDR1 as SNHLY and CDR2 as FYNNEI. The CDR3 loop is CASRGAAGSYNEQFF. The CDR3 DNA reads as TGTGCCAGCAGGGGAGCGGCGGGCTCCTACAATGAGCAGTTCTTC.

The J gene is TRBJ2-7, the V gene TRBV12-5, with 11 bases lining up with TRBD1. The CDR3 covers 17 residues. CDR1 and CDR2 from the germline V gene are LGHNT and FRNRAP. V was clipped by 1 base and J by 1 base; unmatched bases: 6. CDR3: CASGLAQGTGGSYEQYF. CDR3 bases: TGTGCTAGTGGTTTGGCCCAGGGGACAGGGGGTTCCTACGAGCAGTACTTC. The full variable domain, rest sourced from reference TRBV12-5 and TRBJ2-7, is DARVTQTPRHKVTEMGQEVTMRCQPILGHNTVFWYRQTMMQGLELLAYFRNRAPLDDSGMPKDRFSAEMPDATLATLKIQPSEPRDSAVYFCASGLAQGTGGSYEQYFGPGTRLTVT.

A few counts support this clone. The rearrangement uses TRBV18 and TRBJ1-6, with 8 nucleotides matching TRBD1. J lost 9 bases, V lost 0 bases, and 7 bases had no gene match. CDR3 length: 16 amino acids. Germline CDR1 reads KGHSH; CDR2 reads LQKENI. CDR3 sequence reads: CASSPPLSRGLSPLHF. The CDR3 DNA reads TGTGCCAGCTCACCACCGCTGAGCAGGGGGCTTTCACCCCTCCACTTT.

The J gene is TRBJ2-7, the V gene TRBV11-2; weak D call: TRBD2 (6 bases). The CDR3 consists of 15 residues. Germline V gene sequence: CDR1 SGHAT, CDR2 FQNNGV. Trimming left V 4 bases short and J 4 bases short, with 17 bases between. The CDR3 region has the DNA TGTGCCAGCAGCTCGGAACTAGCCCGTACTTACGAGCAGTACTTC. Its protein is CASSSELARTYEQYF.

This clone has just one count. The rearrangement links TRBV28 to TRBJ1-5; no reliable D call. CDR3 length: 15 residues. Trimming stripped 4 bases from V and 7 bases from J, with 17 bases between. The germline gives CDR1 MDHEN, CDR2 SYDVKM. The CDR3 sequence is CASSWANSGEQPQHF. CDR3 nucleotides: TGTGCCAGCAGTTGGGCAAACAGCGGGGAGCAGCCCCAGCATTTT.

This clone was detected once. At one end the junction does not follow the germline gene, possibly because of a read error. CDR3 amino acids: CASSLQDRTGWNF. CDR3 in DNA: TGTGCCAGCAGCTTACAAGACCGGACAGGGTGGAACTTC. The chain recombines TRBV28 with TRBJ2-7; TRBD1 matches at 8 bases. The CDR3 is 13 amino acids. CDR1 and CDR2 from the germline V gene are MDHEN and SYDVKM.

Only a few counts were recorded for this clone. This chain joins TRBV7-2 and TRBJ1-5; D not resolved. V was pared by 5 bases and J by 7 bases, with 15 bases between. The CDR3 is 14 amino acids. Germline CDR1 and CDR2: SGHTA and FQGNSA. DNA of the CDR3: TGTGCCAGCAGCCCCTTTGTCAACGAGCAGCCCCAGCATTTT. Its protein product is CASSPFVNEQPQHF. The variable domain in full, with the rest retrieved from reference TRBV7-2 and TRBJ1-5, is GAGVSQSPSNKVTEKGKDVELRCDPISGHTALYWYRQSLGQGLEFLIYFQGNSAPDKSGLPSDRFSAERTGGSVSTLTIQRTQQEDSAVYLCASSPFVNEQPQHFGDGTRLSIL.

The chain carries TRBV18 and TRBJ2-2; TRBD1 agrees at 8 bases. With V trimmed by 3 bases and J by 5 bases, 5 bases remained unmatched. The CDR3 is 15 amino acids. Per the germline V gene, CDR1 is KGHSH and CDR2 is LQKENI. CDR3: CASSPGQGGTGELFF. Written as DNA, the CDR3 is TGTGCCAGCTCACCCGGACAGGGAGGAACCGGGGAGCTGTTTTTT.

The V call is TRBV28, the J call TRBJ1-5; 9 nucleotides align to TRBD1. J gave up 14 bases and V 4 bases, and 9 bases lay outside the gene matches. From germline, CDR1 is MDHEN and CDR2 SYDVKM. The CDR3 length is 13 residues. CDR3 bases: TGTGCCAGCAGTTCGGGACAGGGCCGGTCGGAGCATTTT. It translates to CASSSGQGRSEHF.

V is TRBV7-6 and J is TRBJ2-3; perhaps TRBD2 as D (7 bases). The length of the CDR3 is 16 residues. Germline values: CDR1 SGHVS, CDR2 FNYEAQ. Between the trimmed V and J ends, which lost 5 bases and 1 base, there was a span of 16 bases. DNA of the CDR3: TGTGCCAGCAGCGGAGGGGGGAGGGTTGGCACAGATACGCAGTATTTT. Its translation: CASSGGGRVGTDTQYF.

This clone was counted a single time. V gene TRBV2 combines with J gene TRBJ2-1; TRBD1 matches at 7 bases. CDR3 size: 15 residues. V trimming: 3 bases; J trimming: 4 bases; junction bases outside the gene matches: 6. Germline assignment: CDR1 SNHLY and CDR2 FYNNEI. This CDR3 reads CASSEGDRGYNEQFF. DNA of the CDR3: TGTGCCAGCAGTGAGGGGGACAGAGGATACAATGAGCAGTTCTTC.

The chain carries TRBV27 and TRBJ2-1; D not resolved. There are 14 residues in the CDR3. Trimming shortened V by 6 bases and J by 3 bases, and 12 bases separated the two germline ends. Germline loops: CDR1 MNHEY, CDR2 SMNVEV (reference sequence). The CDR3 protein is CASRISFGYNEQFF. CDR3 DNA: TGTGCCAGCAGGATTTCGTTCGGCTACAATGAGCAGTTCTTC.